Sequencing of this TCR beta chain was carried out in a study of cytomegalovirus exposure and HLA in healthy donors. General study points: CMV serostatus was the only recorded immune exposure for donors. Later analysis identified a missense DCLRE1C variant that was linked to TCR beta V- and J-gene trimming. Under in vitro conditions, a few CMV-associated chains were confirmed as specific for CMV antigens. Researchers counted around 160 TCR beta chains as cytomegalovirus-associated.

This clone came up once. What it recognizes is unknown. The PCR was carried out with 60 Vbeta primers and 13 Jbeta primers. Profiled with immunoSEQ multiplex PCR; TCRdb holds only in-frame clones, not every one. The profile shows under 90,000 clones, roughly 64% of them singletons. The germline V gene encodes CDR1 SGHVS and CDR2 FQNEAQ. The CDR3 is 17 amino acids. The trim removed 1 base at V and 7 bases at J, leaving 15 bases unmatched. Sequenced input: PBMCs. This sequence joins TRBV7-8 and TRBJ2-7; 8 bases line up with TRBD1. This sequence originates from a man aged 35 to 55 in good health and CMV-seropositive. The CDR3 DNA is TGTGCCAGCAGCTTAGTCTTTTGGGGGGCACAGGGGGATGAGCAGTACTTC. This gives the protein CASSLVFWGAQGDEQYF.